The present TCR beta chain was sequenced within a study of blood T cell repertoires in COVID-19. The germline V gene has CDR1 SGHDT and CDR2 YYEEEE. The CDR3 runs to 13 residues. Unmatched junction bases numbered 1, after V lost 2 bases and J lost 7 bases. Measured with immunoSEQ multiplex PCR; TCRdb has only the in-frame clones, and not every one. The table shows 150,000 to 200,000 clones, with 81% occurring only once. What was sequenced was peripheral blood. This TCR was sampled from a woman aged 80 or older with COVID-19, enrolled during active disease. J is TRBJ1-4 and V is TRBV5-6; 8 bases are a match to TRBD1. The CDR3 region is CASSFGTGEKLFF. The CDR3, as DNA: TGTGCCAGCAGCTTCGGGACAGGTGAAAAACTGTTTTTT.